A selection of T cell receptor beta chains follows, all from one sample in a study of cytomegalovirus exposure and HLA in healthy donors. Assay used: immunoSEQ multiplex PCR; TCRdb lists only in-frame clones, some missing. The data show some 120,000 clones, around 75% seen once. Sequencing was carried out using PBMCs. The source of these receptors is a woman aged 18-29 years in good health and CMV-seronegative. Each CDR3 is given with its conserved first and last residue. Fields, in order: D gene, J gene, V gene, clone size, CDR3 DNA, CDR3 protein. The D gene is left open where the match is weak. Expanded clones get a size class; other rows say once, few or many, or leave the size out.

>-|TRBJ2-7|TRBV28|-
TGTGCCAGCACCCCCGAACAGGGTTTTCCTTCGTTAACCTCCTACGAGCAGTACTTC
CASTPEQGFPSLTSYEQYF
>-|TRBJ1-1|TRBV7-9|-
TGTGCCAGCAGCTGGGGCAGGCGAGGCACTGAAGCTTTCTTT
CASSWGRRGTEAFF
>-|TRBJ1-1|TRBV7-8|-
TGTGCCAGCAGACCCACAGGGTACTTTGAAGCTTTCTTT
CASRPTGYFEAFF
>-|TRBJ2-1|TRBV6-5|-
TGTGCCAGCAGTTACGCGGGGGCCTTTGACAATGAGCAGTTCTTC
CASSYAGAFDNEQFF
>-|TRBJ2-7|TRBV21-1|-
TGTGCCAGCAGCCCTTTGACAGCGATTACCAACGAGCAGTACTTC
CASSPLTAITNEQYF
>TRBD2|TRBJ2-1|TRBV19|-
TGTGCCAGTAGTAATCGGTTTGGGACCTGTGGGACTAGCGGGGGGACCACCTACAATGAGCAGTTCTTC
CASSNRFGTCGTSGGTTYNEQFF
>-|TRBJ2-7|TRBV28|many
TGTGCCAGCAGGTTCCCCCCTCGGTACGAGCAGTACTTC
CASRFPPRYEQYF
>-|TRBJ1-2|TRBV29-1|-
TGCAGCGTTGGTCGTCTAGGGGATGGCTACACCTTC
CSVGRLGDGYTF
>-|TRBJ1-1|TRBV15|-
TGTGCCACCAGCGTACAGAGTAACACTGAAGCTTTCTTT
CATSVQSNTEAFF
>TRBD1|TRBJ1-2|TRBV7-9|-
TGTGCCAGCAGCCCTACCGGGACAGCCTATGGCTACACCTTC
CASSPTGTAYGYTF
>TRBD1|TRBJ1-2|TRBV19|-
TGTGCCAGTAGCCCCGGGACAGGGGTCCTCAACTATGGCTACACCTTC
CASSPGTGVLNYGYTF
>TRBD1|TRBJ1-1|TRBV10-2|few
TGCGCCAGCAGTGAGGGGGACAGGGTCGTAATGAACACTGAAGCTTTCTTT
CASSEGDRVVMNTEAFF
>TRBD1|TRBJ2-1|TRBV5-1|-
TGCGCCAGCAGTCGGACAGGGAATGAGCAGTTCTTC
CASSRTGNEQFF
>-|TRBJ1-2|TRBV6-5|once
TGTGCCAGCAGTTCGGGGGGAGCGGGCGGCTACACCTTC
CASSSGGAGGYTF